The 24 T cell receptor beta chains given below trace back to one sample, sequenced in a study of beta chain features in type 1 diabetes. Since all of the isolated RNA was reverse transcribed, expressed TCRB transcripts were what got sequenced. Data came from immunoSEQ multiplex PCR; TCRdb stores just in-frame clones and leaves some out. The sample lists about 930,000 clones; roughly 16% were seen once. Sequencing input: naive CD4+ T cells from blood. Every receptor here comes from a woman between 18 and 29 years old in good health.

The V gene is TRBV18, the J gene TRBJ1-2; D is uncertain. V was clipped by 6 bases and J by 2 bases, with 13 bases between them. Germline CDR1 is KGHSH and CDR2 is LQKENI. The CDR3 runs 14 residues. The DNA for the CDR3 is TGTGCCAGCTCGGAAAAAACAGCGAACTATGGCTACACCTTC. It encodes CASSEKTANYGYTF.

To note about this clone: Distinct nucleotide sequences in the sample also encode this CDR3. The chain has TRBV7-2 and TRBJ2-5; D may be TRBD2 (5 bases). Germline lookup yields CDR1 SGHTA and CDR2 FQGNSA. CDR3 length: 13 residues. V lost 8 bases to trimming and J lost 4 bases, with 14 bases between them. CDR3 bases: TGTGCCAGCTCCCGGGGAGTGGCAGAGACCCAGTACTTC. Translation gives CASSRGVAETQYF.

This clone appeared a few times. The chain joins TRBV7-2 to TRBJ1-5; the match to TRBD1 covers 8 bases. CDR3 length: 15 amino acids. V lost 5 bases, J lost 6 bases, and 9 bases stayed unmatched. Germline assignment: CDR1 SGHTA and CDR2 FQGNSA. CDR3 DNA: TGTGCCAGCAGCCCAAGGACAGGGTCGATTCAGCCCCAGCATTTT. Its translation is CASSPRTGSIQPQHF.

This clone turned up a few times. The rearrangement uses TRBV5-1 and TRBJ1-2; TRBD1 aligns across 7 bases. The J segment lost 6 bases and the V segment lost 0 bases, leaving 11 bases of the junction unmatched. Germline V lookup: CDR1 SGHRS, CDR2 YFSETQ. The CDR3 sequence is 16 residues long. CDR3 in DNA: TGCGCCAGCAGCTTGGACTGGACAGGTCAAGTCGATGGCTACACCTTC. As protein: CASSLDWTGQVDGYTF.

The gene calls are TRBV27 and TRBJ2-5; maybe TRBD2 (6 bases). V was shortened by 3 bases and J by 7 bases, with 15 bases between the two germline ends. This CDR3 contains 14 residues. CDR1 MNHEY and CDR2 SMNVEV come from the germline V gene (reference sequence). CDR3 bases: TGTGCCAGCAGTTTCGTCGGGGGATGGGGGACCCAGTACTTC. Encoded protein: CASSFVGGWGTQYF.

The chain carries TRBV5-1 and TRBJ1-2; no clear D. CDR1 is SGHRS and CDR2 is YFSETQ in the germline V gene. The CDR3 is 15 amino acids. The germline V and J ends were trimmed by 1 base and 2 bases, with 12 bases remaining between them. CDR3 DNA sequence: TGCGCCAGCAGCTTGAATGTAGGGAGCAACTATGGCTACACCTTC. It yields the protein CASSLNVGSNYGYTF.

This clone was seen only a few times. This chain joins TRBV19 and TRBJ1-4, with 8 bases that match TRBD1. V shed 6 bases, J shed 0 bases, and the junction held 9 bases outside the gene matches. Per the germline V gene, CDR1 is LNHDA and CDR2 is SQIVND (reference sequence). This CDR3 is built from 17 residues. This CDR3 reads CASRNRGDGATNEKLFF. The CDR3 DNA reads TGTGCCAGTAGGAACAGGGGGGATGGCGCAACTAATGAAAAACTGTTTTTT.

The chain combines TRBV28 with TRBJ1-2; D might be TRBD1 (5 bases). Germline loops: CDR1 MDHEN, CDR2 SYDVKM. CDR3 length: 12 residues. V was clipped by 8 bases and J by 3 bases, with 10 bases between them. CDR3 region: CASLRGDYGYTF. The CDR3 DNA follows: TGTGCCAGCCTGCGGGGGGACTATGGCTACACCTTC.

This clone was seen more than once but under ten times. The gene calls are TRBV13 and TRBJ2-1; D may correspond to TRBD1 or TRBD2 (5 bases each). CDR3 length: 15 amino acids. Germline values: CDR1 PRHDT, CDR2 FYEKMQ (reference sequence). Trimming removed 5 bases at V and 5 bases at J, with 16 bases between. CDR3 bases: TGTGCCAGCAGCCCAATTCGGGGCAGAAACAATGAGCAGTTCTTC. This translates into CASSPIRGRNNEQFF.

J is TRBJ2-2 and V is TRBV5-6; D unresolved. V was shortened by 3 bases and J by 0 bases, with 15 bases between the two germline ends. In germline, CDR1 is SGHDT, CDR2 YYEEEE. The CDR3 spans 17 residues. In nucleotides, the CDR3 is TGTGCCAGCAGCTGGCGGAAAGCCAGCTCGAACACCGGGGAGCTGTTTTTT. Translated, it gives CASSWRKASSNTGELFF.

This clone has more than one count but fewer than ten. The V call is TRBV6-1, the J call TRBJ1-3; D is ambiguous. Germline CDR1 reads MNHNS; CDR2 reads SASEGT. The V end was cut by 4 bases, the J end by 2 bases, with 15 bases between. The CDR3 totals 16 residues. CDR3 residues: CASSVERRAAGNTIYF. The CDR3 DNA is TGTGCCAGCAGTGTAGAGAGGAGAGCGGCTGGAAACACCATATATTTT.

The chain uses TRBV9 and TRBJ2-3; TRBD2 agrees at 11 bases. The trim removed 1 base at V and 3 bases at J, leaving 10 bases unmatched. CDR1 SGDLS and CDR2 YYNGEE come from the germline V gene. This CDR3 is built from 18 residues. DNA of the CDR3: TGTGCCAGCAGCGTAACGAGACTAGCGGGGTTAGGGACAGATACGCAGTATTTT. This gives the protein CASSVTRLAGLGTDTQYF.

Only a few counts were recorded for this clone. This rearrangement joins TRBV7-2 to TRBJ2-5; D is uncertain. The CDR3 is 11 amino acids. The V end was cut by 5 bases, the J end by 6 bases, with 7 bases between. Germline V gene data show CDR1 as SGHTA and CDR2 as FQGNSA. CDR3 protein: CASSQRQTQYF. The CDR3 bases are TGTGCCAGCAGCCAGCGACAGACCCAGTACTTC.

This chain links TRBV2 with TRBJ2-1, with TRBD1 matching over 7 bases. The ends lost 0 bases at V and 8 bases at J; junction bases unmatched: 10. The CDR3 has 16 residues. The germline gives CDR1 SNHLY, CDR2 FYNNEI. CDR3 DNA: TGTGCCAGCAGTGAAGCGGTGGCAGGGGGTAAGGATGAGCAGTTCTTC. Translated, it gives CASSEAVAGGKDEQFF.

This clone was counted only a few times. The chain carries TRBV10-3 and TRBJ2-5; TRBD2 matches at 13 bases. The CDR3 totals 19 residues. Germline V gene data show CDR1 as ENHRY and CDR2 as SYGVKD. V was pared by 0 bases and J by 1 base, with 8 bases of the junction left unmatched. Written as DNA, the CDR3 is TGTGCCATCAGTGAGTCGACTAGCGGGAGGCATTGGGCCCAAGAGACCCAGTACTTC. Translating it yields CAISESTSGRHWAQETQYF.

Note on this clone: In the same sample, other DNA sequences code for this CDR3. The chain has TRBV7-2 and TRBJ2-5; either TRBD1 or TRBD2 may fit D (6 bases each). CDR1 and CDR2 from the germline V gene are SGHTA and FQGNSA. The germline V and J ends were trimmed by 3 bases and 4 bases, with 9 bases remaining between them. The CDR3 spans 13 residues. The CDR3 reads CASSFGGGETQYF. The CDR3 DNA reads as TGTGCCAGCAGCTTTGGAGGGGGAGAGACCCAGTACTTC.

This sequence joins TRBV19 and TRBJ2-6; TRBD1 matches at 9 bases. This CDR3 region has 19 residues. Germline trimming cut 3 bases from V and 1 base from J; bases unmatched to any gene: 10. CDR1 and CDR2 (germline): LNHDA, SQIVND (reference sequence). The CDR3 is CASSIKSGQGGSGANVLTF. The CDR3 coding sequence is TGTGCCAGTAGTATTAAGTCGGGACAGGGCGGATCTGGGGCCAACGTCCTGACTTTC.

This clone was found a few times. The genes are TRBV4-2 and TRBJ2-1; TRBD2 matches at 12 bases. Germline values: CDR1 LGHNA, CDR2 YNFKEQ. V lost 4 bases to trimming and J lost 12 bases; unmatched junction nucleotides: 13. This CDR3 is built from 16 residues. This CDR3 reads CASSPSGLAGRRGQFF. In DNA form, the CDR3 reads TGTGCCAGCAGCCCCAGTGGACTAGCGGGACGGAGGGGGCAGTTCTTC.

This chain connects TRBV6-1 to TRBJ2-7, with 11 nucleotides matching TRBD1. Germline values: CDR1 MNHNS, CDR2 SASEGT. The CDR3 has 14 residues. After removal of 6 bases from V and 6 bases from J, the junction contained 7 bases not matched to a gene. This CDR3 is CASRPGTGGSEQYF. In nucleotides, the CDR3 is TGTGCCAGCAGACCCGGGACAGGGGGATCCGAGCAGTACTTC.

V gene TRBV7-2 combines with J gene TRBJ2-2, with D tentatively TRBD2 (6 bases). V dropped 5 bases and J dropped 4 bases, with 14 bases sitting between them. Per the germline V gene, CDR1 is SGHTA and CDR2 is FQGNSA. CDR3 size: 15 residues. The CDR3 nucleotides read TGTGCCAGCAGCCTGGAGGGCTTGATCACCGGGGAGCTGTTTTTT. Protein sequence: CASSLEGLITGELFF.

The J gene is TRBJ2-7, the V gene TRBV28; D is unresolved. The V and J ends lost 2 bases and 0 bases respectively, with 8 bases between them. The CDR3 has 14 residues. CDR1 MDHEN and CDR2 SYDVKM come from the germline V gene. CDR3: CASSLDGRSYEQYF. CDR3 coding DNA: TGTGCCAGCAGTTTAGACGGCCGCTCCTACGAGCAGTACTTC.

The table lists this clone with a few counts. CDR3: CASTPGQFHEKLFF. CDR3 coding DNA: TGTGCCAGCACCCCGGGACAGTTTCATGAAAAACTGTTTTTT. The J gene is TRBJ1-4, the V gene TRBV28; 7 bases match TRBD1. Germline V gene data show CDR1 as MDHEN and CDR2 as SYDVKM. V gave up 7 bases and J gave up 6 bases; unmatched junction bases: 8. The CDR3 contains 14 residues.

This clone was seen more than once but under ten times. Different DNA sequences within this sample yield the same CDR3. The rearrangement links TRBV7-2 to TRBJ2-5; unclear D gene. V was trimmed by 1 base and J by 2 bases, leaving 8 bases between them. Germline CDR1 is SGHTA and CDR2 is FQGNSA. This CDR3 is 14 amino acids long. The CDR3 DNA reads TGTGCCAGCAGCTTAGGTACAGAACAAGAGACCCAGTACTTC. Translated: CASSLGTEQETQYF.

This clone was observed a handful of times. This CDR3 reads CASRPQDRGQYF. The DNA for the CDR3 is TGTGCCAGCAGACCCCAGGACAGGGGGCAGTACTTC. The chain recombines TRBV28 with TRBJ2-7; 9 bases are shared with TRBD1. The CDR3 is 12 residues long. Germline V gene data show CDR1 as MDHEN and CDR2 as SYDVKM. V lost 6 bases, J lost 9 bases, and 6 bases stayed unmatched.